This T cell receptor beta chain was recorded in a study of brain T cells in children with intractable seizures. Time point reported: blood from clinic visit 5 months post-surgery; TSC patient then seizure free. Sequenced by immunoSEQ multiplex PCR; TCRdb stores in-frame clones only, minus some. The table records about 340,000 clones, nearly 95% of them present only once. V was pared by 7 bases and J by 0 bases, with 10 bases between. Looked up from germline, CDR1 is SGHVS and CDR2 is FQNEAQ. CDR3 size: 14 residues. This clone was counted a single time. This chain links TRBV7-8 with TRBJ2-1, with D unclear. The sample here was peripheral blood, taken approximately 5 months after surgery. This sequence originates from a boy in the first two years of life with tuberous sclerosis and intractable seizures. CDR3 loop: CASTQDDSYNEQFF. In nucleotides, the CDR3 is TGTGCCAGCACCCAGGATGACTCCTACAATGAGCAGTTCTTC.